This T cell receptor beta chain was sequenced in a study of tumor-infiltrating lymphocytes in primary liver carcinoma. The wider study: Patients comprised men and women whose ages fell between 30 and 69 years. All lesions had stage T1-T3 N0M0 and roughly 4 to 11 cm widths. Study-level findings and limits: The difference in top-250-clone fraction between tumors and blood was significant, favoring tumors (p = 0.039).

V was trimmed by 0 bases and J by 2 bases, leaving 11 bases between them. Germline CDR1 is GTSNPN and CDR2 is SVGIG (reference sequence). The length of the CDR3 is 14 residues. With a constant-region primer, TCR beta cDNA was made from 450 to 650 ng of total RNA. Libraries of TCR beta came from three nested multiplex PCR rounds with slightly modified ARM-PCR. With TRBV1-TRBV30 forward primers and a C-beta reverse primer, the first two PCR rounds were run for nine to eleven cycles each. In TCRdb, the multiplex PCR reads were re-called with MiXCR into one record per CDR3 protein. The table shows 300,000 to 350,000 distinct CDR3 sequences, with around three fifths occurring only once. As to this clonotype: Its antigen is still unknown.

Germline DNA was also extracted, and blood RNA derived from unsorted whole blood. The receptor's source is a woman aged 25-40 years with primary liver carcinoma and hepatitis B virus infection. Material for sequencing was peripheral blood. The chain carries TRBV30 and TRBJ2-7; D call uncertain. CDR3 bases: TGTGCCTGGAGTGTAAGGGCTGGGGCCTACGAGCAGTACTTC. This codes for CAWSVRAGAYEQYF.